Listed below are T cell receptor beta chains from one sample, sequenced in a study of brain T cells in children with intractable seizures. Clones were read by immunoSEQ multiplex PCR, and TCRdb kept only the in-frame ones, dropping some. Of fewer than 2,000 clones listed, 80% to 90% are singletons. This specimen consisted of resected brain tissue, obtained at surgery. The receptors derive from a boy aged 5-17 years with focal cortical dysplasia and intractable seizures. Each CDR3 is given with its conserved first and last residue. Fields, in order: V gene, clone size, D gene, J gene, CDR3 DNA, CDR3 protein. The D gene is left open where the match is weak. Size is stated for part of the rows, as once, few or many counts, or as a class when the clone is expanded.

TRBV28,-,-,TRBJ1-1,TGTGCCAGCAACTCCGGGAGCACTGAAGCTTTCTTT,CASNSGSTEAFF
TRBV6-5,-,-,TRBJ1-1,TGTGCCAGCAGTCGGTCCGTGAGACACAGGGCTGAAGCTTTCTTT,CASSRSVRHRAEAFF
TRBV19,-,TRBD2,TRBJ2-5,TGTGCCAGTAGTTCCCTGACTAGCATACAAGAGACCCAGTACTTC,CASSSLTSIQETQYF
TRBV19,few,TRBD1,TRBJ2-2,TGTGCCAGTAGTCCAACAAGGGGGCGTCTATACACCGGGGAGCTGTTTTTT,CASSPTRGRLYTGELFF
TRBV6-6,-,-,TRBJ1-1,TGTGCCAGCAGCGAGACACCGGGCACTGAAGCTTTCTTT,CASSETPGTEAFF
TRBV9,-,-,TRBJ1-2,TGTGCCAGCAGCGTAGATCCAGACAGGCAAGTCAATGGCTATGGCTACACCTTC,CASSVDPDRQVNGYGYTF
TRBV5-4,-,-,TRBJ2-2,TGTGCCAGCAGCTGGGACCTGCAAGTCAGCGGGGAGCTGTTTTTT,CASSWDLQVSGELFF
TRBV2,-,TRBD2,TRBJ2-1,TGTGCCAGCAGGGATCGGACTAGCGGGATGTACAATGAGCAGTTCTTC,CASRDRTSGMYNEQFF
TRBV6-1,-,-,TRBJ1-1,TGTGCCAGCAGTGAAAAGCAGAACACTGAAGCTTTCTTT,CASSEKQNTEAFF
TRBV15,large,TRBD2,TRBJ2-1,TGTGCCACCAGCAGACGAAGGATGATTAGCGGGAGTCGGGACAATGAGCAGTTCTTC,CATSRRRMISGSRDNEQFF
TRBV11-3,-,TRBD2,TRBJ2-7,TGTGCCAGCAGCCTAGCGGGGAGTTACGAGCAGTACTTC,CASSLAGSYEQYF
TRBV5-1,-,TRBD1,TRBJ2-2,TGCGCCAGCAGGTGGGACAGGGGAACCGGGGAGCTGTTTTTT,CASRWDRGTGELFF
TRBV5-4,-,TRBD1,TRBJ2-3,TGTGCCAGCAGCGCGGGACAGGGAAGAGATACGCAGTATTTT,CASSAGQGRDTQYF
TRBV6-5,-,TRBD1,TRBJ1-2,TGTGCCAGCAGTTACAAGGCCCAGGGGGGTGGCTACACCTTC,CASSYKAQGGGYTF
TRBV9,few,TRBD1,TRBJ1-4,TGTGCCAGCAGCGCCCGGACAGGGGGCGGGGAAAAACTGTTTTTT,CASSARTGGGEKLFF
TRBV9,-,-,TRBJ1-2,TGTGCCAGCAGCGTAGTCCACAGCGCAATTAACTATGGCTACACCTTC,CASSVVHSAINYGYTF
TRBV19,large,-,TRBJ1-2,TGTGCCAGTAGCCCACAGGGTATCCATGGCTACACCTTC,CASSPQGIHGYTF
TRBV27,-,-,TRBJ1-2,TGTGCCAGCACTCCAACCGCGGGGAATAGAGCTAACTATGGCTACACCTTC,CASTPTAGNRANYGYTF